The subject of this entry is one T cell receptor (beta chain). As yet, its antigen is unknown. The CDR3 has 15 amino acids. The germline gives CDR1 SGHVS, CDR2 FQNEAQ. Trimming shortened V by 5 bases and J by 7 bases, and 17 bases separated the two germline ends. One entry per CDR3 protein results from TCRdb running MiXCR on the 5' RACE reads. The sample consists of just under 650,000 distinct CDR3 sequences, 7.1% of them appearing once. This sample is part of a study of identical twins. Study conclusions and caveats: Sharing of beta out-of-frame sequences by twins showed a weaker excess.

These data were also filed under a second study, of yellow fever vaccine responses in identical twins. That paper adds: The T cell response to vaccination in identical twins was reportedly partly convergent and partly personalized.

The chain joins TRBV7-8 to TRBJ2-2, with D possibly TRBD2 on 6 matching bases. Sequences were obtained from PBMCs. The sequence was obtained from a woman in her late teens or twenties in good health. The CDR3 nucleotides read TGTGCCAGCAGCGGACCCGGGAGAGGTCACGGGGAGCTGTTTTTT. Residues: CASSGPGRGHGELFF.